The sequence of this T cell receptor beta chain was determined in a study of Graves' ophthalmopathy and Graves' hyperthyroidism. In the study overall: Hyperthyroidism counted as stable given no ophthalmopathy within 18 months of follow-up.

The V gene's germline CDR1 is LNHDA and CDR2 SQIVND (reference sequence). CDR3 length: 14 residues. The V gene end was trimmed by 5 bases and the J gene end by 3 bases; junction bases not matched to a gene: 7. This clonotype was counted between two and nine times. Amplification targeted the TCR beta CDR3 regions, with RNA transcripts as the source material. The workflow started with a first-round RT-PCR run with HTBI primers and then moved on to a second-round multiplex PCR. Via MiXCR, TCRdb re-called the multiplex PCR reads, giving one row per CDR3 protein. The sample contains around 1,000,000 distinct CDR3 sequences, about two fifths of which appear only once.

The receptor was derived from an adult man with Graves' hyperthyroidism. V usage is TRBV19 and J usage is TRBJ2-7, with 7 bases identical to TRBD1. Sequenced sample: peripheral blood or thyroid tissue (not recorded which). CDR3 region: CASSAPGQYYEQYF. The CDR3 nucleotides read TGTGCCAGTAGTGCACCGGGACAGTACTACGAGCAGTACTTC.